The 21 T cell receptor beta chains below all came from one sample that was sequenced in a study of T cells in Graves' hyperthyroidism and ophthalmopathy. The investigators amplified TCR beta CDR3 regions from RNA transcripts. First-round RT-PCR of the TCR CDR3 relied on the HTBI primer set. TCRdb reprocessed the multiplex PCR reads with MiXCR, giving one entry per CDR3 protein. Among 650,000 to 750,000 distinct CDR3 sequences listed, about 14% were seen once. What was sequenced was blood. The receptors shown here come from a woman aged 18-29 years with Graves' hyperthyroidism.

The genes are TRBV7-2 and TRBJ2-3, with 9 nucleotides matching TRBD1. The CDR3 is 15 residues long. CDR1 is SGHTA, CDR2 FQGNSA, per germline. The V and J ends lost 2 bases and 4 bases, in that order; junction bases with no gene match: 4. Here the CDR3 reads CASSLRTGVADTQYF. In nucleotides, the CDR3 is TGTGCCAGCAGCTTAAGGACAGGGGTGGCAGATACGCAGTATTTT.

The chain recombines TRBV19 with TRBJ1-1; D perhaps matches TRBD1 (5 bases). The CDR3 loop spans 13 amino acids. CDR1 LNHDA and CDR2 SQIVND come from the germline V gene (reference sequence). V lost 8 bases and J lost 0, with 10 bases in between. CDR3 protein: CASGAGLNTEAFF. The CDR3 DNA reads TGTGCCAGTGGTGCAGGGCTGAACACTGAAGCTTTCTTT.

The chain combines TRBV7-9 with TRBJ2-1, with 12 positions matching TRBD2. The J segment lost 9 bases and the V segment lost 6 bases, leaving 6 bases of the junction unmatched. The CDR3 sequence is 14 residues long. Germline CDR1 and CDR2: SEHNR and FQNEAQ (reference sequence). CDR3: CASRTSGSITEQFF. The CDR3 region has the DNA TGTGCCAGCAGGACTAGCGGGAGTATCACTGAGCAGTTCTTC.

V is TRBV6-2 or TRBV6-3 and J is TRBJ2-1; the match to TRBD1 covers 9 bases. Germline V gene lookup returns CDR1 MNHEY and CDR2 SVGEGT. The V and J ends lost 4 bases and 1 base, in that order; junction bases with no gene match: 5. CDR3 length equals 16 residues. CDR3 sequence: CASSFTGTGSYNEQFF. Written as DNA, the CDR3 is TGTGCCAGCAGTTTCACCGGGACAGGGTCCTACAATGAGCAGTTCTTC.

The sample holds many counts of this clonotype. J is TRBJ1-1 and V is TRBV6-1, with TRBD1 matching over 9 bases. This CDR3 is built from 14 residues. With V trimmed by 4 bases and J by 1 base, 1 base remained unmatched. Per germline, CDR1 MNHNS and CDR2 SASEGT. As DNA, the CDR3 is TGTGCCAGCAGTGTGGGACAGGGGAACACTGAAGCTTTCTTT. Its translation: CASSVGQGNTEAFF.

The gene calls are TRBV2 and TRBJ2-3; D not resolved. CDR1 and CDR2 from the germline V gene are SNHLY and FYNNEI. V was shortened by 1 base and J by 0 bases, with 5 bases between the two germline ends. The CDR3 spans 14 residues. CDR3: CASSEGDSTDTQYF. CDR3 in DNA: TGTGCCAGCAGTGAAGGAGACAGCACAGATACGCAGTATTTT. Together with reference TRBV2 and TRBJ2-3, the CDR3 gives the full variable domain: EPEVTQTPSHQVTQMGQEVILRCVPISNHLYFYWYRQILGQKVEFLVSFYNNEISEKSEIFDDQFSVERPDGSNFTLKIRSTKLEDSAMYFCASSEGDSTDTQYFGPGTRLTVL.

The chain uses TRBV9 and TRBJ1-6; a weak D match, TRBD1 (6 bases). Trimming took 3 bases from V and 9 from J, leaving 16 bases between them. The CDR3 contains 15 residues. Germline V CDR1 and CDR2: SGDLS, YYNGEE. CDR3 protein: CASSAGGRIGSPLHF. The CDR3 DNA reads as TGTGCCAGCAGCGCGGGGGGCAGAATTGGTTCACCCCTCCACTTT.

The table lists this clonotype with many counts. CDR3 in amino acids: CASSKSNRYEQYF. DNA of the CDR3: TGTGCCAGCAGTAAAAGTAACCGCTACGAGCAGTACTTC. V and J are TRBV2 and TRBJ2-7; D unclear. This CDR3 has 13 amino acids. The germline V gene encodes CDR1 SNHLY and CDR2 FYNNEI. V was trimmed by 5 bases and J by 3 bases, leaving 11 bases between them.

This clonotype appeared many times. The J gene is TRBJ2-5, the V gene TRBV5-6; the match to TRBD2 covers 9 bases. Germline V lookup: CDR1 SGHDT, CDR2 YYEEEE. J was trimmed by 1 base and V by 3 bases; bases with no gene match: 1. The length of the CDR3 is 14 residues. CDR3 DNA: TGTGCCAGCAGCTCGGGACTAGCCCAAGAGACCCAGTACTTC. Protein: CASSSGLAQETQYF.

This clonotype was seen many times. The rearrangement uses TRBV7-2 and TRBJ2-1; 7 bases map to TRBD2. After removal of 2 bases from V and 5 bases from J, the junction contained 6 bases not matched to a gene. The CDR3 extends over 15 amino acids. CDR1 and CDR2 from the germline V gene are SGHTA and FQGNSA. The CDR3 loop reads CASSLHGRVNNEQFF. The DNA for the CDR3 is TGTGCCAGCAGCTTACATGGGAGGGTTAACAATGAGCAGTTCTTC.

The chain recombines TRBV6-1 with TRBJ2-1; TRBD2 is a possible D gene (5 bases). Germline CDR1 is MNHNS and CDR2 is SASEGT. The CDR3 loop spans 16 amino acids. V was shortened by 4 bases and J by 0 bases, with 13 bases between the two germline ends. In DNA, the CDR3 is TGTGCCAGCAGTGCAAACCTGGGGAGCTCCTACAATGAGCAGTTCTTC. It yields the protein CASSANLGSSYNEQFF.

This clonotype was seen repeatedly, ten times or more. The CDR3 DNA sequence: TGTGCCAGCAGTGGCGGGAGGAAGGGGTCCTACGAGCAGTACTTC. Translated: CASSGGRKGSYEQYF. This chain joins TRBV2 and TRBJ2-7; TRBD2 aligns across 8 bases. The CDR3 extends over 15 amino acids. Germline trimming cut 4 bases from V and 1 base from J; bases unmatched to any gene: 6. The germline gives CDR1 SNHLY, CDR2 FYNNEI. The whole variable domain, filled in from reference TRBV2 and TRBJ2-7, reads EPEVTQTPSHQVTQMGQEVILRCVPISNHLYFYWYRQILGQKVEFLVSFYNNEISEKSEIFDDQFSVERPDGSNFTLKIRSTKLEDSAMYFCASSGGRKGSYEQYFGPGTRLTVT.

This clonotype was seen many times. The rearrangement joins TRBV7-8 to TRBJ2-1; 7 bases line up with TRBD2. This CDR3 has 15 residues. Trimming took 8 bases from V and 5 from J; bases not matched to a gene: 12. Germline V gene data show CDR1 as SGHVS and CDR2 as FQNEAQ. CDR3 sequence reads: CASGIRDYANNEQFF. DNA of the CDR3: TGTGCCAGCGGGATAAGGGACTACGCAAACAATGAGCAGTTCTTC.

This clonotype was found many times. The rearrangement joins TRBV28 to TRBJ2-7, with no clear D. V was cut by 2 bases and J by 2 bases, with 13 bases left in between. The CDR3 length is 15 residues. Germline CDR1 reads MDHEN; CDR2 reads SYDVKM. This CDR3 reads CASSLRPGYTYEQYF. CDR3 bases: TGTGCCAGCAGTTTACGGCCCGGGTATACCTACGAGCAGTACTTC.

V is TRBV9 and J is TRBJ2-6, with D unresolved. CDR3 length: 17 amino acids. Trimming took 0 bases from V and 3 from J, leaving 13 bases between them. Germline-derived CDR1 and CDR2 are SGDLS and YYNGEE. The CDR3 coding sequence is TGTGCCAGCAGCGTAGCCCCGTTTCTCGGTGGGGCCAACGTCCTGACTTTC. This gives the protein CASSVAPFLGGANVLTF.

V gene TRBV27 combines with J gene TRBJ1-1; 8 bases align to TRBD1. The CDR3 runs 12 residues. Per the germline V gene, CDR1 is MNHEY and CDR2 is SMNVEV (reference sequence). Losses at the gene ends were 8 bases for V and 11 bases for J; bases not matched to a gene: 10. As DNA, the CDR3 is TGTGCCAGCTCCGACAGGGGTACGGTGGCTTTCTTT. This translates into CASSDRGTVAFF.

This clonotype was seen more than once but under ten times. The chain employs TRBV19 and TRBJ2-1; perhaps TRBD2 as D (6 bases). Trimming pared 2 bases from V and 7 bases from J, leaving 12 bases between. Looked up from germline, CDR1 is LNHDA and CDR2 is SQIVND (reference sequence). The CDR3 spans 14 residues. In nucleotides, the CDR3 is TGTGCCAGTAGTATATTTGCCGGGAGAAATGAGCAGTTCTTC. Protein product: CASSIFAGRNEQFF.

In regard to this clonotype: A much bigger clone sits one base away, suggesting this may be a read error. Since the CDR3 does not end with the conserved phenylalanine or tryptophan, this likely comes from a read error. The chain is built from TRBV30 and TRBJ2-1, with D tentatively TRBD2 (5 bases). This CDR3 comprises 13 residues. The germline V gene encodes CDR1 GTSNPN and CDR2 SVGIG (reference sequence). The CDR3 DNA reads as TGTGTTGGCGGACTTAGCTCCTACAATGAGCAGTTCCTC. Protein: CVGGLSSYNEQFL.

The CDR3 DNA reads TGTGCCAGCGGCGCTAGCGAGATTCCCTACGAGCAGTACTTC. It encodes CASGASEIPYEQYF. The chain combines TRBV12-3 or TRBV12-4 with TRBJ2-7; weak D call: TRBD2 (6 bases). The CDR3 is made up of 14 amino acids. The V end was cut by 8 bases, the J end by 2 bases, with 16 bases between.

This clonotype has at least ten counts. The V and J genes are TRBV20-1 and TRBJ2-4, with TRBD2 matching over 7 bases. Germline assignment: CDR1 DFQATT and CDR2 SNEGSKA (reference sequence). The V gene end was trimmed by 1 base and the J gene end by 4 bases; junction bases not matched to a gene: 7. CDR3 size: 15 residues. CDR3 in amino acids: CSARVWASGKNIQYF. The CDR3 nucleotides are TGCAGTGCTAGAGTCTGGGCTAGCGGAAAAAACATTCAGTACTTC.

This clonotype was counted many times. The chain couples TRBV30 to TRBJ2-5; D may be TRBD1 (6 bases). The CDR3 consists of 15 residues. From germline, CDR1 is GTSNPN and CDR2 SVGIG (reference sequence). Trimming removed 1 base from V and 4 bases from J, with 16 bases in between. The CDR3 DNA follows: TGTGCCTGGAGTGGACTGGTCAGGGGTCGAGAGACCCAGTACTTC. Translating it yields CAWSGLVRGRETQYF. Combining the CDR3 with reference TRBV30 and TRBJ2-5 gives the whole variable domain SQTIHQWPATLVQPVGSPLSLECTVEGTSNPNLYWYRQAAGRGLQLLFYSVGIGQISSEVPQNLSASRPQDRQFILSSKKLLLSDSGFYLCAWSGLVRGRETQYFGPGTRLLVL.